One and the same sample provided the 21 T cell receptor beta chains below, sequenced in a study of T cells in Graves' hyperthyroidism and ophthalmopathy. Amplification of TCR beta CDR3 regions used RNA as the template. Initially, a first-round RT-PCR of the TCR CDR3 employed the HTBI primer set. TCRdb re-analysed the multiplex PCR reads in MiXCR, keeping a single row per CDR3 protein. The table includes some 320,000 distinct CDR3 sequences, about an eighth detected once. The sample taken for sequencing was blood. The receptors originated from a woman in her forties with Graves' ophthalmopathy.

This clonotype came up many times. CDR3 sequence reads: CASSAFAGDEEQFF. Here the CDR3 DNA reads TGTGCCAGCAGCGCCTTCGCGGGGGATGAGGAGCAGTTCTTC. The chain carries TRBV11-2 and TRBJ2-1, with 7 bases matching TRBD2. The CDR3 spans 14 residues. With 5 bases clipped from V and 10 bases from J, the junction kept 11 bases outside the gene matches. Germline-derived CDR1 and CDR2 are SGHAT and FQNNGV.

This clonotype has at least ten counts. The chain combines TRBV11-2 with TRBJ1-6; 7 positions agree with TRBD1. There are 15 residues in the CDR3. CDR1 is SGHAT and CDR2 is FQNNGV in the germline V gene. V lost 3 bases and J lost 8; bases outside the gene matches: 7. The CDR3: CASSLSSRGYSPLHF. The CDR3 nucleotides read TGTGCCAGCAGCTTGTCATCCAGGGGGTATTCACCCCTCCACTTT.

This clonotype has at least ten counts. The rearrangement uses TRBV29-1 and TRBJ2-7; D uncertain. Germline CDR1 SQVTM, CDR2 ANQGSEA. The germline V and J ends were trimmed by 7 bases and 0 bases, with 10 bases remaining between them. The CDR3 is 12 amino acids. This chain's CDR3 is CSAATSSYEQYF. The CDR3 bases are TGCAGCGCTGCGACAAGCTCCTACGAGCAGTACTTC.

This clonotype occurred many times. The CDR3 DNA sequence: TGTGCCAGCTGCGCTTTCTTCTCCACAGATACGCAGTATTTT. It specifies CASCAFFSTDTQYF. The chain links TRBV6-4 to TRBJ2-3; D is unresolved. Trimming pared 8 bases from V and 2 bases from J, leaving 14 bases between. Germline V gene data show CDR1 as MRHNA and CDR2 as SNTAGT. The CDR3 has 14 residues.

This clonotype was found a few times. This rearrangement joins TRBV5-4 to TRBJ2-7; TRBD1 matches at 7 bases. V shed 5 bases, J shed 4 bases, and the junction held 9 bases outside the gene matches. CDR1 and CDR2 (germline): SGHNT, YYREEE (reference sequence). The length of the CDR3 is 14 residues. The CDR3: CASSSGTDHYEQYF. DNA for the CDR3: TGTGCCAGCAGTTCCGGGACAGATCATTACGAGCAGTACTTC.

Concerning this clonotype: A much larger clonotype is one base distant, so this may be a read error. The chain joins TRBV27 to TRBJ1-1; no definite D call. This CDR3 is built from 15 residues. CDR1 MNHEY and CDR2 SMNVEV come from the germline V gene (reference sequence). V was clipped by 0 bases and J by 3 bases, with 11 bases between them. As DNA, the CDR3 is TGTGCCAGCAGTTTATCCCCTCGCCGGGACACTGAAGCTTTCTTT. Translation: CASSLSPRRDTEAFF.

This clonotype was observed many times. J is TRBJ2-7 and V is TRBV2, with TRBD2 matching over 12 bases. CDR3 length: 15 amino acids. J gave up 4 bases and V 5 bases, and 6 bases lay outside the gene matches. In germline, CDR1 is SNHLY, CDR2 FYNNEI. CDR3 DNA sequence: TGTGCCAGCAGTCCCACTAGCGGGAGGCGGTACGAGCAGTACTTC. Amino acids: CASSPTSGRRYEQYF.

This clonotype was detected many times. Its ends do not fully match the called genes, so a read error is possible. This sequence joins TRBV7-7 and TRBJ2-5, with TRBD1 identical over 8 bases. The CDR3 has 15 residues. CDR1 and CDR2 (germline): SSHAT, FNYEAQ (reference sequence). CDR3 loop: CASSPPGQGQETQYF. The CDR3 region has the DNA TGTGCTAGCAGCCCTCCAGGACAGGGTCAAGAGACCCAGTACTTC.

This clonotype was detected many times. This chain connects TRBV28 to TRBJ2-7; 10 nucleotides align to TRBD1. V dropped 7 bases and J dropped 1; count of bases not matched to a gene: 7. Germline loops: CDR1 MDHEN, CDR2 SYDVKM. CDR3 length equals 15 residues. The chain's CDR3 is CASTPAGQGSYEQYF. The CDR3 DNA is TGTGCCAGCACCCCCGCGGGACAGGGGTCCTACGAGCAGTACTTC.

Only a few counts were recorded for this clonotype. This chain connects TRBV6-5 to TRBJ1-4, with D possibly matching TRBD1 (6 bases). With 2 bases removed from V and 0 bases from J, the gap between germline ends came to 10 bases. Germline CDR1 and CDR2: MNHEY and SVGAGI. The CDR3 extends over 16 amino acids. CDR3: CASSYVKGATNEKLFF. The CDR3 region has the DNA TGTGCCAGCAGTTACGTGAAGGGGGCAACTAATGAAAAACTGTTTTTT.

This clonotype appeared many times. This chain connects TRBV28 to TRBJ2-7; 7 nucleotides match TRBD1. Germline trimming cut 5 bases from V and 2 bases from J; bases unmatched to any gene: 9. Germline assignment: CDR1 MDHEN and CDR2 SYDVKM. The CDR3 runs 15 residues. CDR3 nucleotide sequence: TGTGCCAGCAGTATTACAGGGGCTCGCCCCTACGAGCAGTACTTC. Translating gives CASSITGARPYEQYF.

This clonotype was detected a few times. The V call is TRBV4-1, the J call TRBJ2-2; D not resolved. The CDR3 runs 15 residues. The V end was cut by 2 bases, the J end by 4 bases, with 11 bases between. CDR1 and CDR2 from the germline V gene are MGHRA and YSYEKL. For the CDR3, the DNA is TGCGCCAGCAGCCAAATTGGGTTTTTCACCGGGGAGCTGTTTTTT. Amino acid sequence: CASSQIGFFTGELFF.

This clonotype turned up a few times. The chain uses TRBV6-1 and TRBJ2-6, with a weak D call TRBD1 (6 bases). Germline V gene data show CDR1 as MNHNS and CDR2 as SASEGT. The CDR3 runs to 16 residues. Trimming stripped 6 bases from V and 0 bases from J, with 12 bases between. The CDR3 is CASSADRSSGANVLTF. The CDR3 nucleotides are TGTGCCAGCAGCGCCGACAGGAGCTCTGGGGCCAACGTCCTGACTTTC.

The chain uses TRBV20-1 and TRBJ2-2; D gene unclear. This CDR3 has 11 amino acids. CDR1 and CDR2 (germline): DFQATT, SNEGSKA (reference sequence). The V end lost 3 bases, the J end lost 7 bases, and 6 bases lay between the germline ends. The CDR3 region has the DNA TGCAGTGCTAGTCGAGGCGGGGAGCTGTTTTTT. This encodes CSASRGGELFF.

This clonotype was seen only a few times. CDR3 amino acids: CASTNMGTGELFF. As DNA, the CDR3 is TGTGCCAGTACCAATATGGGGACCGGGGAGCTGTTTTTT. This chain links TRBV19 with TRBJ2-2; D not resolved. From germline, CDR1 is LNHDA and CDR2 SQIVND (reference sequence). CDR3 length equals 13 residues. The V end lost 7 bases, the J end lost 5 bases, and 11 bases lay between the germline ends.

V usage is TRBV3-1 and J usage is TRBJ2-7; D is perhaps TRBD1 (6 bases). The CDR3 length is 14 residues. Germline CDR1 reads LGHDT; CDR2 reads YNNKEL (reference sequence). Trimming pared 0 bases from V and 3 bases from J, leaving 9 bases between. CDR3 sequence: CASSQDLGGYEQYF. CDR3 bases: TGTGCCAGCAGCCAAGATTTAGGGGGCTACGAGCAGTACTTC.

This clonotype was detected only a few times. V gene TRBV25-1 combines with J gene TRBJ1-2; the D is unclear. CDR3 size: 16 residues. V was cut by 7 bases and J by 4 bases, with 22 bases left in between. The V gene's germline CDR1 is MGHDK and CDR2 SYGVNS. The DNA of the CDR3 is TGTGCCAGCACTCCGAAGTCTTGGTATTCCATCTATGGCTACACCTTC. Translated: CASTPKSWYSIYGYTF.

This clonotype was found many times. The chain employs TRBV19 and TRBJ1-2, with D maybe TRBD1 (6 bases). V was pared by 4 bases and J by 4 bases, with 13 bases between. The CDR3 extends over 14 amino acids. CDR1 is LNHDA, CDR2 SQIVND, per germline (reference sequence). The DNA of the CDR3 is TGTGCCAGTAGTACAGGGGATCTCGGCTATGGCTACACCTTC. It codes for CASSTGDLGYGYTF. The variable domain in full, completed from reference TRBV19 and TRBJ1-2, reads DGGITQSPKYLFRKEGQNVTLSCEQNLNHDAMYWYRQDPGQGLRLIYYSQIVNDFQKGDIAEGYSVSREKKESFPLTVTSAQKNPTAFYLCASSTGDLGYGYTFGSGTRLTVV.

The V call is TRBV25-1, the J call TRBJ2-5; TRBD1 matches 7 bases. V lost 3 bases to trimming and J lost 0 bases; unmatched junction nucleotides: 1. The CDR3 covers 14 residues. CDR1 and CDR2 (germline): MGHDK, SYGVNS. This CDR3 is CASSETGYQETQYF. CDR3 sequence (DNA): TGTGCCAGCAGTGAGACAGGGTACCAAGAGACCCAGTACTTC.

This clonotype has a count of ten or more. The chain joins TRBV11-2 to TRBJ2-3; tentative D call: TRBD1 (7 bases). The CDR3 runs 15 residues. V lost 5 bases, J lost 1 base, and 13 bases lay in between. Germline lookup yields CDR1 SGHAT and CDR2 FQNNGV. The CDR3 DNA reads TGTGCCAGCAGCATTATCAGGGGGGGCACAGATACGCAGTATTTT. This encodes CASSIIRGGTDTQYF.

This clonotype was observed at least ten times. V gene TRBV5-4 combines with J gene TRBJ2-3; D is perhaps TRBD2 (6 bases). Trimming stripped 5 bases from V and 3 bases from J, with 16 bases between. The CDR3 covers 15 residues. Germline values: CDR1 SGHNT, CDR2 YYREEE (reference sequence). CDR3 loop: CASRSVAGLTDTQYF. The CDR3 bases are TGTGCCAGCAGGTCCGTTGCGGGGCTTACAGATACGCAGTATTTT.